These 29 T cell receptor beta chains originate from one sample sequenced in a study of blood T cell repertoires in COVID-19. Method: immunoSEQ multiplex PCR; TCRdb's copy keeps in-frame clones and lacks some. The sample comprises approximately 330,000 clones, over 80% of which are singletons, and around 9.9% rests with the top ten. Input material: peripheral blood. Receptors originate from a man aged 25-45 years with COVID-19, enrolled during active disease.

The chain recombines TRBV2 with TRBJ2-2, with TRBD1 as a possible D gene (5 bases). V was pared by 6 bases and J by 6 bases, with 8 bases between. Looked up from germline, CDR1 is SNHLY and CDR2 is FYNNEI. The CDR3 is 12 residues long. The CDR3 protein is CASRTGAGELFF. The CDR3 region has the DNA TGTGCCAGCAGAACAGGAGCCGGGGAGCTGTTTTTT.

The genes are TRBV5-6 and TRBJ2-1; a possible D gene is TRBD2 (5 bases). Germline V gene data show CDR1 as SGHDT and CDR2 as YYEEEE. The CDR3 loop spans 14 amino acids. Trimming removed 2 bases at V and 8 bases at J, with 14 bases between. Written as DNA, the CDR3 is TGTGCCAGCAGCTTTGAAGTGGAGGTTGATGAGCAGTTCTTC. It is translated as CASSFEVEVDEQFF.

The chain is built from TRBV18 and TRBJ2-7; 7 bases match TRBD1. J was trimmed by 5 bases and V by 3 bases; bases with no gene match: 16. This CDR3 is 17 amino acids long. Germline V gives CDR1 KGHSH, CDR2 LQKENI. CDR3 nucleotides: TGTGCCAGCTCACCCCCGGAAGCGACAGGGTCCAGCAACGAGCAGTACTTC. Protein sequence: CASSPPEATGSSNEQYF.

The genes are TRBV11-2 and TRBJ1-1, with 11 bases fitting TRBD1. The trim removed 8 bases at V and 5 bases at J, leaving 4 bases unmatched. Germline V gene data show CDR1 as SGHAT and CDR2 as FQNNGV. The CDR3 consists of 13 residues. The CDR3 loop reads CASGTGGTTEAFF. In nucleotides, the CDR3 is TGTGCCAGCGGGACAGGGGGGACGACTGAAGCTTTCTTT. Together with reference TRBV11-2 and TRBJ1-1, the CDR3 gives the full variable domain: EAGVAQSPRYKIIEKRQSVAFWCNPISGHATLYWYQQILGQGPKLLIQFQNNGVVDDSQLPKDRFSAERLKGVDSTLKIQPAKLEDSAVYLCASGTGGTTEAFFGQGTRLTVV.

The chain couples TRBV7-2 to TRBJ1-4, with 7 bases fitting TRBD1. Germline trimming cut 1 base from V and 6 bases from J; bases unmatched to any gene: 5. The germline CDR1 and CDR2 sequences are SGHTA and FQGNSA. The CDR3 has 15 amino acids. For the CDR3, the DNA is TGTGCCAGCAGCTTAGGGTCAGGGGGATATGAAAAACTGTTTTTT. Protein product: CASSLGSGGYEKLFF.

In this sample, this clone turned up once. The chain employs TRBV2 and TRBJ1-4, with 7 bases aligning to TRBD1. The CDR3 covers 15 residues. J gave up 2 bases and V 3 bases, and 3 bases lay outside the gene matches. The germline V gene has CDR1 SNHLY and CDR2 FYNNEI. The CDR3 DNA follows: TGTGCCAGCAGTGACAGGGGGAGGACTAATGAAAAACTGTTTTTT. Translation: CASSDRGRTNEKLFF.

This clone was picked up a small number of times. The rearrangement uses TRBV14 and TRBJ1-5; D gene unclear. The germline V gene encodes CDR1 SGHDN and CDR2 FVKESK. The CDR3 totals 13 residues. The V gene lost 3 bases and the J gene lost 7 bases, with 10 bases spanning the gap. The CDR3 region has the DNA TGTGCCAGCAGCCACGACATCTCCCAGCCCCAGCATTTT. As protein: CASSHDISQPQHF.

The chain links TRBV29-1 to TRBJ2-7; D possibly corresponds to TRBD2 (6 bases). Germline V gene sequence: CDR1 SQVTM, CDR2 ANQGSEA. The CDR3 consists of 14 residues. Trimming cost V 1 base and J 4 bases, with 14 bases left between them. Here the CDR3 DNA reads TGCAGCGTTGAAGCGGTCGTAGGAGGGTACGAGCAGTACTTC. This encodes CSVEAVVGGYEQYF.

This clone was picked up one time. The chain couples TRBV25-1 to TRBJ1-1; no clear D gene. The CDR3 loop spans 15 amino acids. The germline CDR1 and CDR2 sequences are MGHDK and SYGVNS. V was trimmed by 2 bases and J by 0 bases, leaving 10 bases between them. In nucleotides, the CDR3 is TGTGCCAGCAGTGAACAAACAGCAGTGAACACTGAAGCTTTCTTT. This codes for CASSEQTAVNTEAFF.

The chain is built from TRBV6-5 and TRBJ2-5; 7 positions agree with TRBD2. The J segment lost 12 bases and the V segment lost 5 bases, leaving 12 bases of the junction unmatched. CDR1 and CDR2 from the germline V gene are MNHEY and SVGAGI. The CDR3 covers 13 residues. CDR3 residues: CASSPLGSGEEYF. The DNA for the CDR3 is TGTGCCAGCAGTCCCCTGGGGAGCGGGGAGGAGTACTTC.

This chain uses TRBV6-1 with TRBJ1-1, with D possibly TRBD1 on 5 matching bases. The CDR3 covers 15 residues. In germline, CDR1 is MNHNS, CDR2 SASEGT. Trimming pared 2 bases from V and 5 bases from J, leaving 15 bases between. As DNA, the CDR3 is TGTGCCAGCAGTGAATCTTTATTCAGGGATACTGAAGCTTTCTTT. Its protein is CASSESLFRDTEAFF.

This chain links TRBV5-1 with TRBJ1-1; TRBD1 agrees at 7 bases. After removal of 4 bases from V and 0 bases from J, the junction contained 3 bases not matched to a gene. The CDR3 loop spans 14 amino acids. The germline V gene encodes CDR1 SGHRS and CDR2 YFSETQ. CDR3 in DNA: TGCGCCAGCAGCCGGGACAGTCTGAACACTGAAGCTTTCTTT. Translated: CASSRDSLNTEAFF.

The chain employs TRBV7-8 and TRBJ1-4, with 8 bases matching TRBD1. V was pared by 1 base and J by 6 bases, with 1 base of the junction left unmatched. The CDR3 contains 14 residues. Germline assignment: CDR1 SGHVS and CDR2 FQNEAQ. The CDR3 sequence: CASSLGTGHEKLFF. The CDR3 coding sequence is TGTGCCAGCAGCTTAGGGACAGGGCATGAAAAACTGTTTTTT.

The gene calls are TRBV7-2 and TRBJ2-7; TRBD2 matches at 11 bases. The CDR3 is 16 amino acids. V gave up 0 bases and J gave up 5 bases; unmatched junction bases: 6. Germline V gene lookup returns CDR1 SGHTA and CDR2 FQGNSA. As DNA, the CDR3 is TGTGCCAGCAGCTTAGCTGGAGTAGCGGGAGGGCACGAGCAGTACTTC. Protein product: CASSLAGVAGGHEQYF.

This chain connects TRBV6-5 to TRBJ2-1; 10 positions match TRBD1. Trimming at V came to 9 bases and at J to 6 bases, leaving 5 bases not matched to a gene. In germline, CDR1 is MNHEY, CDR2 SVGAGI. The CDR3 is 13 residues long. CDR3 sequence reads: CASRTGGGNEQFF. The CDR3 bases are TGTGCCAGTCGGACAGGGGGGGGCAATGAGCAGTTCTTC.

The chain couples TRBV7-8 to TRBJ2-5; weak D call: TRBD1 (7 bases). The CDR3 contains 15 residues. CDR1 and CDR2 (germline): SGHVS, FQNEAQ. The ends were cut back, 5 bases at V and 4 bases at J, with 17 bases in the middle. CDR3 region: CASSPRGQGVETQYF. In nucleotides, the CDR3 is TGTGCCAGCAGCCCCCGGGGGCAGGGGGTAGAGACCCAGTACTTC.

The rearrangement uses TRBV30 and TRBJ2-7, with D unclear. Germline values: CDR1 GTSNPN, CDR2 SVGIG (reference sequence). V was clipped by 5 bases and J by 2 bases, with 7 bases between them. The CDR3 extends over 11 amino acids. CDR3 bases: TGTGCCTGGGCCTTAGCCTACGAGCAGTACTTC. It translates to CAWALAYEQYF.

This clone has just one count. The chain combines TRBV7-9 with TRBJ1-5; weak D call: TRBD1 (5 bases). Germline V gene lookup returns CDR1 SEHNR and CDR2 FQNEAQ (reference sequence). This CDR3 is built from 14 residues. V was pared by 5 bases and J by 4 bases, with 12 bases between. CDR3 sequence reads: CASSGRDGNQPQHF. As DNA, the CDR3 is TGTGCCAGCAGCGGGAGGGACGGTAATCAGCCCCAGCATTTT.

This rearrangement joins TRBV7-9 to TRBJ2-3, with D possibly TRBD1 on 5 matching bases. With 11 bases removed from V and 1 base from J, the gap between germline ends came to 13 bases. This CDR3 is 13 amino acids long. The V gene's germline CDR1 is SEHNR and CDR2 FQNEAQ (reference sequence). The CDR3 coding sequence is TGTGCCTCTGGTAGGGGCGGCACAGATACGCAGTATTTT. This encodes CASGRGGTDTQYF. Based on the CDR3 plus reference TRBV7-9 and TRBJ2-3, the full variable domain is DTGVSQNPRHKITKRGQNVTFRCDPISEHNRLYWYRQTLGQGPEFLTYFQNEAQLEKSRLLSDRFSAERPKGSFSTLEIQRTEQGDSAMYLCASGRGGTDTQYFGPGTRLTVL.

V usage is TRBV19 and J usage is TRBJ2-1; 8 bases fit TRBD2. Trimming removed 6 bases from V and 6 bases from J; junction bases left unmatched: 7. The CDR3 is made up of 14 amino acids. Per the germline V gene, CDR1 is LNHDA and CDR2 is SQIVND (reference sequence). CDR3 nucleotide sequence: TGTGCCAGTAGGGTAGGACTAGCTCCCAATGAGCAGTTCTTC. It encodes CASRVGLAPNEQFF.

The chain is built from TRBV4-3 and TRBJ2-7; 7 bases agree with TRBD1. After removal of 5 bases from V and 3 bases from J, the junction contained 13 bases not matched to a gene. There are 16 residues in the CDR3. Germline V CDR1 and CDR2: LGHNA, YSLEER. CDR3 loop: CASSSLRGGKSYEQYF. The DNA of the CDR3 is TGCGCCAGCAGCAGTTTACGAGGGGGCAAGAGCTACGAGCAGTACTTC.

This clone was recorded once. The CDR3 DNA follows: TGTGCCAGCAGTTACTCAACACTAGCGGGGGGGCCGGACGAGCAGTACTTC. It codes for CASSYSTLAGGPDEQYF. The V gene is TRBV6-2 or TRBV6-3, the J gene TRBJ2-7; TRBD2 aligns across 13 bases. This CDR3 has 17 residues. Germline CDR1 MNHEY, CDR2 SVGEGT. The V and J ends lost 0 bases and 5 bases, in that order; junction bases with no gene match: 7.

V usage is TRBV18 and J usage is TRBJ2-1; 10 bases match TRBD1. The CDR3 runs 16 residues. J was trimmed by 6 bases and V by 3 bases; bases with no gene match: 8. The germline V gene encodes CDR1 KGHSH and CDR2 LQKENI. The CDR3, as DNA: TGTGCCAGCTCACCGCGGGACAGGGGAGCGGGCAATGAGCAGTTCTTC. Protein: CASSPRDRGAGNEQFF.

The chain carries TRBV7-3 and TRBJ2-1; the D gene is possibly TRBD2 (6 bases). The germline V gene has CDR1 SGHTA and CDR2 FQGTGA. The V end was cut by 2 bases, the J end by 12 bases, with 20 bases between. The CDR3 length is 15 residues. The CDR3 DNA follows: TGTGCCAGCAGCTTAGGGCCTAGCGCTTTTCGGTTGCAGTTCTTC. It is translated as CASSLGPSAFRLQFF.

The chain uses TRBV4-1 and TRBJ2-1; 7 bases line up with TRBD2. V lost 2 bases, J lost 2 bases, and 9 bases stayed unmatched. Germline V gene data show CDR1 as MGHRA and CDR2 as YSYEKL. This CDR3 spans 17 amino acids. The CDR3 loop reads CASSQSKGGDAYNEQFF. CDR3 sequence (DNA): TGCGCCAGCAGCCAATCAAAGGGAGGGGACGCCTACAATGAGCAGTTCTTC.

The J gene is TRBJ1-3, the V gene TRBV5-6; D possibly corresponds to TRBD1 (6 bases). V shed 4 bases and J shed 6 bases, with 23 bases lying between them. The CDR3 runs to 17 residues. CDR1 SGHDT and CDR2 YYEEEE come from the germline V gene. The CDR3, as DNA: TGTGCCAGCAGCCCCGTTTACAGGGATTGGCGGCAAAACACCATATATTTT. It translates to CASSPVYRDWRQNTIYF.

The chain couples TRBV5-8 to TRBJ2-3; TRBD2 aligns across 10 bases. V was clipped by 0 bases and J by 1 base; unmatched bases: 2. CDR1 SGHTS and CDR2 YDEGEE come from the germline V gene. The CDR3 is 16 residues long. The CDR3: CASSLGTSGGTDTQYF. CDR3 DNA: TGTGCCAGCAGCTTGGGTACTAGCGGGGGCACAGATACGCAGTATTTT.

The rearrangement links TRBV5-6 to TRBJ2-1; D is unclear. Trimming removed 4 bases from V and 8 bases from J, with 13 bases in between. This CDR3 is 13 amino acids long. The germline V gene encodes CDR1 SGHDT and CDR2 YYEEEE. CDR3 protein: CASSAFLVDEQFF. The CDR3 nucleotides are TGTGCCAGCAGCGCCTTTCTAGTGGATGAGCAGTTCTTC.

In its sample, this clone was seen once. The chain links TRBV5-6 to TRBJ2-7; D gene uncertain. The CDR3 spans 12 residues. V dropped 0 bases and J dropped 4 bases, with 5 bases sitting between them. Germline CDR1 SGHDT, CDR2 YYEEEE. The CDR3 sequence is CASSLAEYEQYF. The CDR3 DNA reads as TGTGCCAGCAGCTTGGCAGAATACGAGCAGTACTTC.